This T cell receptor (beta chain) was identified during a study of identical twins. TCRdb itself ran the 5' RACE reads through MiXCR, one entry per CDR3 protein. The sample yields under 1 million distinct CDR3 sequences, 9% to 15% seen once. Trimming removed 6 bases from V and 6 bases from J, with 17 bases in between. Germline-derived CDR1 and CDR2 are KGHSH and LQKENI. The CDR3 totals 14 residues. Every donor was a healthy Caucasian. As for this clonotype: The antigen is undetermined.

Study results and limitations: Alpha sequences out of frame and shared by twins had excess low generation probability. The analysis was cross-sectional rather than longitudinal within donors.

The sample was also reused in another study, on yellow fever vaccine responses in identical twins.

This clonotype was sampled from a woman in her late teens or twenties in good health. The chain uses TRBV18 and TRBJ1-2; tentative D call: TRBD1 (5 bases). The sequenced sample consisted of PBMCs. CDR3 sequence reads: CASSANGGPDGYTF. In DNA form, the CDR3 reads TGTGCCAGCTCGGCGAACGGGGGACCGGATGGCTACACCTTC.